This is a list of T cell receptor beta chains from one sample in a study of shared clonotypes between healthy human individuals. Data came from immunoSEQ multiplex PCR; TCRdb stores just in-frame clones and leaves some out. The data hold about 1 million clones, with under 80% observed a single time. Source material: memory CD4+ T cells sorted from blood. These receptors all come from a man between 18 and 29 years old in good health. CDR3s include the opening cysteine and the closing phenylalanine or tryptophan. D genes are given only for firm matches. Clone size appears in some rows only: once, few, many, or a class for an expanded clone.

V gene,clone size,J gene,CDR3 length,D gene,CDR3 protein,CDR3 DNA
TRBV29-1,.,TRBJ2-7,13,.,CSVGRQASYEQYF,TGCAGCGTGGGGCGACAGGCCTCCTACGAGCAGTACTTC
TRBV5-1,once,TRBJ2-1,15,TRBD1,CASTLPGTGFNEQFF,TGCGCCAGCACCTTGCCGGGGACAGGGTTTAATGAGCAGTTCTTC
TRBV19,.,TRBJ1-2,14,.,CASSRDGSNYGYTF,TGTGCCAGTAGTAGGGACGGATCTAACTATGGCTACACCTTC
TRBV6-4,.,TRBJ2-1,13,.,CASSERTDGEQFF,TGTGCCAGCAGTGAAAGGACAGACGGTGAGCAGTTCTTC
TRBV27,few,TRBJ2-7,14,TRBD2,CASSNSGKTYEQYF,TGTGCCAGCAGCAATAGCGGGAAGACCTACGAGCAGTACTTC
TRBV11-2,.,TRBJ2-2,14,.,CASSDSVNTGELFF,TGTGCCAGCAGCGACAGCGTTAACACCGGGGAGCTGTTTTTT
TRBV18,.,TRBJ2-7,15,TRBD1,CASSPQGQGTYEQYF,TGTGCCAGCTCACCTCAGGGACAGGGCACCTACGAGCAGTACTTC
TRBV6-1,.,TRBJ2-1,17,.,CASSERPGTPTYNEQFF,TGTGCCAGCAGTGAAAGGCCCGGGACACCTACCTACAATGAGCAGTTCTTC
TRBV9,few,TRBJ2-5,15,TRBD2,CASSVGTSGIETQYF,TGTGCCAGCAGCGTCGGGACTAGCGGTATAGAGACCCAGTACTTC
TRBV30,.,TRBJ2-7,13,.,CAWSRGLGGEQYF,TGTGCCTGGTCCCGGGGGCTAGGGGGCGAGCAGTACTTC
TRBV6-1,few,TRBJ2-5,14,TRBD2,CASNLAGGKETQYF,TGTGCCAGCAACCTAGCGGGGGGGAAAGAGACCCAGTACTTC